Below, 16 T cell receptor beta chains from the same sample are listed, as sequenced in a study of shared clonotypes between healthy human individuals. This table comes from immunoSEQ multiplex PCR, and its TCRdb copy is limited to in-frame clones, with some not included. The sample has around 79,000 clones, around 57% seen once. Source material: memory CD8+ T cells sorted from blood. Noted subset: CD45RO+ cells pooled with CCR7-negative TemRA cells. The receptor set was obtained from a man aged 25 to 40 in good health.

The V and J genes are TRBV27 and TRBJ1-1; no definite D call. The CDR3 loop spans 17 amino acids. The V gene's germline CDR1 is MNHEY and CDR2 SMNVEV (reference sequence). V gave up 3 bases and J gave up 1 base, with 18 bases separating them. CDR3 in DNA: TGTGCCAGCAGTTTCCAGACCCCCCTGAAGACGAACACTGAAGCTTTCTTT. Amino acids: CASSFQTPLKTNTEAFF.

This clone was seen a few times. The V gene is TRBV10-2, the J gene TRBJ2-7, with D unclear. This CDR3 region has 13 residues. From germline, CDR1 is WSHSY and CDR2 SAAADI. V was clipped by 3 bases and J by 0 bases, with 6 bases between them. CDR3 protein: CASSDLSSYEQYF. For the CDR3, the DNA is TGCGCCAGCAGTGACCTAAGCTCCTACGAGCAGTACTTC.

This clone was counted only a few times. The V and J genes are TRBV6-5 and TRBJ1-4, with D possibly TRBD1 on 6 matching bases. The CDR3 has 15 amino acids. Germline CDR1 reads MNHEY; CDR2 reads SVGAGI. Trimming cost V 8 bases and J 3 bases, with 16 bases left between them. CDR3 sequence (DNA): TGTGCCAGCCGAACGAAAGGGGGACCTAATGAAAAACTGTTTTTT. This codes for CASRTKGGPNEKLFF.

The chain has TRBV6-5 and TRBJ2-7; D unclear. The CDR3 spans 10 residues. Trimming stripped 6 bases from V and 3 bases from J, with 3 bases between. CDR1 MNHEY and CDR2 SVGAGI come from the germline V gene. The CDR3 loop reads CASRDYEQYF. DNA for the CDR3: TGTGCCAGCAGAGACTACGAGCAGTACTTC.

The rearrangement joins TRBV7-2 to TRBJ1-1; TRBD1 is a possible D gene (5 bases). The CDR3 totals 16 residues. Looked up from germline, CDR1 is SGHTA and CDR2 is FQGNSA. V lost 4 bases, J lost 4 bases, and 19 bases lay in between. The CDR3 nucleotides read TGTGCCAGCAGCTCAGTGGGGCCACCGGCAGGCACTGAAGCTTTCTTT. Protein sequence: CASSSVGPPAGTEAFF.

This clone is categorized as medium-sized. The gene calls are TRBV7-8 and TRBJ1-4; 7 bases agree with TRBD1. In germline, CDR1 is SGHVS, CDR2 FQNEAQ. This CDR3 spans 16 amino acids. Unmatched junction bases numbered 4, after V lost 1 base and J lost 2 bases. CDR3 region: CASSLGPGQTNEKLFF. The CDR3 DNA follows: TGTGCCAGCAGCTTAGGACCGGGACAGACTAATGAAAAACTGTTTTTT.

In DNA form, the CDR3 reads TGTGCCAGCAGCTTAGGGAGTAGGGGCGGGGAGAGGGGCTACAATGAGCAGTTCTTC. Its protein product is CASSLGSRGGERGYNEQFF. This chain joins TRBV7-9 and TRBJ2-1, with a weak D call TRBD2 (6 bases). The CDR3 runs to 19 residues. V was cut by 1 base and J by 3 bases, with 22 bases left in between. In germline, CDR1 is SEHNR, CDR2 FQNEAQ (reference sequence).

The V gene is TRBV7-9, the J gene TRBJ1-2, with D possibly matching TRBD1 (6 bases). The CDR3 length is 15 residues. Germline V gene sequence: CDR1 SEHNR, CDR2 FQNEAQ (reference sequence). V was cut by 5 bases and J by 2 bases, with 15 bases left in between. The CDR3 spells CASSRTARLNYGYTF. The CDR3 nucleotides read TGTGCCAGCAGCCGGACAGCTCGATTAAACTATGGCTACACCTTC.

The rearrangement links TRBV5-4 to TRBJ2-2; a possible D gene is TRBD1 (6 bases). The CDR3 sequence is 15 residues long. Germline loops: CDR1 SGHNT, CDR2 YYREEE (reference sequence). The ends were cut back, 0 bases at V and 6 bases at J, with 12 bases in the middle. The CDR3 sequence: CASSLGPGDAGELFF. For the CDR3, the DNA is TGTGCCAGCAGCTTGGGGCCAGGGGATGCCGGGGAGCTGTTTTTT. Supplemented by reference TRBV5-4 and TRBJ2-2, the full variable domain reads ETGVTQSPTHLIKTRGQQVTLRCSSQSGHNTVSWYQQALGQGPQFIFQYYREEENGRGNFPPRFSGLQFPNYSSELNVNALELDDSALYLCASSLGPGDAGELFFGEGSRLTVL.

This clone was counted at least ten times. This chain joins TRBV28 and TRBJ2-7; TRBD2 agrees at 9 bases. CDR1 is MDHEN and CDR2 is SYDVKM in the germline V gene. V shed 10 bases and J 3 bases; nucleotides not matched to a gene: 4. The CDR3 extends over 12 amino acids. This CDR3 is CATASGDYEQYF. CDR3 DNA sequence: TGTGCCACCGCTAGCGGGGACTACGAGCAGTACTTC.

The V call is TRBV4-1, the J call TRBJ2-7; 7 nucleotides match TRBD2. V lost 4 bases, J lost 2 bases, and 11 bases stayed unmatched. The germline V gene has CDR1 MGHRA and CDR2 YSYEKL. This CDR3 region has 16 residues. CDR3 amino acids: CASSLRVGGRAYEQYF. The CDR3 bases are TGCGCCAGCAGCCTGAGGGTAGGCGGGAGAGCCTACGAGCAGTACTTC.

This rearrangement joins TRBV11-2 to TRBJ2-3; D ambiguous. The V and J ends lost 1 base and 2 bases respectively, with 10 bases between them. CDR3 size: 15 residues. Per the germline V gene, CDR1 is SGHAT and CDR2 is FQNNGV. CDR3 sequence reads: CASSLVSRYTDTQYF. CDR3 in DNA: TGTGCCAGCAGCTTAGTTTCCAGATACACAGATACGCAGTATTTT. Full variable domain (missing parts from reference TRBV11-2 and TRBJ2-3): EAGVAQSPRYKIIEKRQSVAFWCNPISGHATLYWYQQILGQGPKLLIQFQNNGVVDDSQLPKDRFSAERLKGVDSTLKIQPAKLEDSAVYLCASSLVSRYTDTQYFGPGTRLTVL.

For this clone: It may be a read error: a sequence one base away is much more abundant. V gene TRBV2 combines with J gene TRBJ2-7, with D unclear. This CDR3 region has 13 residues. CDR1 is SNHLY and CDR2 is FYNNEI in the germline V gene. The CDR3 protein is CANSEWGTYEQYF. CDR3 bases: TGTGCCAACAGTGAGTGGGGTACCTACGAGCAGTACTTC.

The genes are TRBV7-8 and TRBJ1-1; D uncertain. Germline CDR1 SGHVS, CDR2 FQNEAQ. V shed 2 bases and J shed 1 base, with 11 bases lying between them. The CDR3 loop spans 15 amino acids. The CDR3 loop reads CASSLLRAANTEAFF. The CDR3 coding sequence is TGTGCCAGCAGCTTATTGAGGGCGGCGAACACTGAAGCTTTCTTT.

The chain has TRBV29-1 and TRBJ1-2, with 10 bases that match TRBD1. CDR1 is SQVTM, CDR2 ANQGSEA, per germline. The junction had 4 bases not matched to a gene; V was cut back by 7 bases and J by 5 bases. The CDR3 runs to 12 residues. CDR3 nucleotides: TGCAGCGGCCGGACAGGGGGGTATGGCTACACCTTC. Its translation is CSGRTGGYGYTF.

This sequence joins TRBV4-1 and TRBJ2-1, with 7 bases lining up with TRBD2. V trimming: 0 bases; J trimming: 2 bases; junction bases outside the gene matches: 7. The CDR3 covers 17 residues. CDR1 is MGHRA, CDR2 YSYEKL, per germline. The CDR3 region is CASSQDGSGVAYNEQFF. The DNA of the CDR3 is TGCGCCAGCAGCCAAGACGGAAGCGGGGTAGCCTACAATGAGCAGTTCTTC.